The 6 T cell receptor beta chains below were found in one sample sequenced in a study of blood T cell repertoires in COVID-19 (dated by TCRdb to 2019 to 2021). Receptor libraries were prepared by the immunoSEQ multiplex PCR assay. The source is immuneACCESS, and TCRdb retained only in-frame sequences with V and J called. Part of the clones is not carried over; for the studies checked, unresolved V genes explain less than half of this, and the remainder is unexplained. The sample table contains 300,000 to 400,000 clones; only one count was recorded for roughly nine tenths of them. Together, the top ten hold less than 3.5% of the sample. Sequenced: peripheral blood. Source of these receptors: a woman younger than 45 with COVID-19, enrolled during active disease.

The rearrangement links TRBV10-3 to TRBJ2-5; 10 nucleotides line up with TRBD2. The germline V gene has CDR1 ENHRY and CDR2 SYGVKD. With 0 bases clipped from V and 2 bases from J, the junction kept 3 bases outside the gene matches. The CDR3 covers 16 residues. CDR3 sequence (DNA): TGTGCCATCAGTGAGTCGTCTAGCGGGAGACAAGAGACCCAGTACTTC. Translation: CAISESSSGRQETQYF.

The rearrangement uses TRBV7-9 and TRBJ1-1; perhaps TRBD1 as D (5 bases). CDR3 length: 14 residues. V was cut by 1 base and J by 0 bases, with 6 bases left in between. Germline values: CDR1 SEHNR, CDR2 FQNEAQ (reference sequence). The CDR3 loop reads CASSLVGVNTEAFF. In nucleotides, the CDR3 is TGTGCCAGCAGCTTAGTAGGGGTGAACACTGAAGCTTTCTTT.

The chain combines TRBV5-5 with TRBJ2-3, with unresolved D. The CDR3 is made up of 15 amino acids. Trimming took 3 bases from V and 2 from J, leaving 13 bases between them. Germline-derived CDR1 and CDR2 are SGHKS and YYEKEE (reference sequence). The CDR3 nucleotides read TGTGCCAGCAGCTGGCCCGTACAGCTCACAGATACGCAGTATTTT. Protein product: CASSWPVQLTDTQYF.

The chain couples TRBV5-1 to TRBJ1-5; 8 bases fit TRBD1. The CDR3 runs to 14 residues. V gave up 5 bases and J gave up 3 bases; unmatched junction bases: 4. Germline assignment: CDR1 SGHRS and CDR2 YFSETQ. DNA for the CDR3: TGCGCCAGCAGACCGACAGGGGACAATCAGCCCCAGCATTTT. Its translation is CASRPTGDNQPQHF.

The chain recombines TRBV18 with TRBJ1-4; D not resolved. This CDR3 has 15 amino acids. V shed 2 bases and J shed 8 bases, with 15 bases lying between them. CDR1 is KGHSH and CDR2 is LQKENI in the germline V gene. CDR3 DNA: TGTGCCAGCTCACCAGTTGAAGGGAGAGGGGAAAAACTGTTTTTT. It codes for CASSPVEGRGEKLFF.

The genes are TRBV5-4 and TRBJ2-5; 7 nucleotides agree with TRBD1. Germline CDR1 SGHNT, CDR2 YYREEE (reference sequence). The CDR3 extends over 13 amino acids. V shed 4 bases, J shed 4 bases, and the junction held 4 bases outside the gene matches. The CDR3: CASSLRGSETQYF. DNA for the CDR3: TGTGCCAGCAGCCTCAGGGGGTCAGAGACCCAGTACTTC.